This TCR beta chain was identified during a study of T cell repertoires in cytomegalovirus infection. This clonotype is classed as medium-sized. V was pared by 8 bases and J by 4 bases, with 12 bases between. This CDR3 comprises 12 residues. From germline, CDR1 is SGHTA and CDR2 FQGNSA. TCRdb re-called the reads with MiXCR, one entry per CDR3 protein. In the table there are 680,000 or so distinct CDR3 sequences, 35% to 45% of which are singletons. Sequencing was performed on PBMCs. This sequence joins TRBV7-2 and TRBJ2-7; possibly TRBD2 for D (5 bases). This clonotype originated in a human donor in good health (CMV status not recorded). Some clones in this sample may be carry-over from other donors' samples. Here the CDR3 reads CASGFGGYEQYF. In nucleotides, the CDR3 is TGTGCCAGCGGATTCGGCGGGTACGAGCAGTACTTC.